This is a list of T cell receptor beta chains from one sample in a study of blood T cell repertoires in COVID-19. TCRdb's table, derived via immunoSEQ multiplex PCR, lists solely in-frame clones and lacks some. The table lists just under 65,000 clones, over 65% of them singletons. The sequenced material came from peripheral blood. The receptors come from a man aged 55 to 70 with COVID-19, enrolled during active disease. CDR3s include the opening cysteine and the closing phenylalanine or tryptophan. A D gene is named only where the DNA matches it firmly. Rows give clone size only sometimes, using once, few, many, or a class for an expanded clone.

CDR3aa: CASSILAGGSQETQYF
CDR3nt: TGTGCCAGCAGCATTCTGGCGGGGGGCTCGCAAGAGACCCAGTACTTC
d_gene: TRBD2
j_gene: TRBJ2-5
abundance: NA
v_gene: TRBV7-7

CDR3aa: CASSLQRGQGTNEKLFF
CDR3nt: TGTGCCAGCAGCTTACAAAGGGGGCAGGGAACTAATGAAAAACTGTTTTTT
d_gene: TRBD1
j_gene: TRBJ1-4
abundance: NA
v_gene: TRBV11-2

CDR3aa: CASRTHGQGRNIQYF
CDR3nt: TGTGCCAGCAGGACCCATGGACAGGGGCGAAACATTCAGTACTTC
d_gene: TRBD1
j_gene: TRBJ2-4
abundance: NA
v_gene: TRBV6-5

CDR3aa: CASSQGVAGVGEQFF
CDR3nt: TGCGCCAGCAGCCAAGGGGTGGCGGGAGTCGGTGAGCAGTTCTTC
d_gene: TRBD2
j_gene: TRBJ2-1
abundance: NA
v_gene: TRBV4-1

CDR3aa: CASSDFRGAEAFF
CDR3nt: TGTGCCAGCAGTGACTTCAGGGGGGCCGAAGCTTTCTTT
d_gene: TRBD1
j_gene: TRBJ1-1
abundance: NA
v_gene: TRBV6-4

CDR3aa: CASSSRGDKLFF
CDR3nt: TGTGCCAGCAGTTCCCGAGGTGACAAACTGTTTTTT
d_gene: NA
j_gene: TRBJ1-4
abundance: NA
v_gene: TRBV28

CDR3aa: CASSPGAGGYGYTF
CDR3nt: TGTGCCAGCAGCCCAGGGGCGGGCGGCTATGGCTACACCTTC
d_gene: NA
j_gene: TRBJ1-2
abundance: once
v_gene: TRBV14

CDR3aa: CASSLGLAGAGDIQYF
CDR3nt: TGCGCCAGCAGCTTGGGGTTAGCGGGAGCAGGAGACATTCAGTACTTC
d_gene: TRBD2
j_gene: TRBJ2-4
abundance: NA
v_gene: TRBV5-1

CDR3aa: CASGTSAGSPLHF
CDR3nt: TGTGCCAGTGGTACTTCCGCGGGGTCACCCCTCCACTTT
d_gene: NA
j_gene: TRBJ1-6
abundance: few
v_gene: TRBV19

CDR3aa: CASSLMGLSMNEQFF
CDR3nt: TGTGCCAGCAGCTTAATGGGGCTCTCGATGAATGAGCAGTTCTTC
d_gene: NA
j_gene: TRBJ2-1
abundance: NA
v_gene: TRBV11-2

CDR3aa: CSASGFLPGKNSDEQYF
CDR3nt: TGCAGTGCTAGTGGGTTCCTACCGGGAAAAAATTCAGACGAGCAGTACTTC
d_gene: NA
j_gene: TRBJ2-7
abundance: NA
v_gene: TRBV20-1

CDR3aa: CASSLTLAGAQETQYF
CDR3nt: TGCGCCAGCAGCTTAACCCTAGCGGGGGCCCAAGAGACCCAGTACTTC
d_gene: TRBD2
j_gene: TRBJ2-5
abundance: NA
v_gene: TRBV5-1

CDR3aa: CASSQLSAGVYGYTF
CDR3nt: TGTGCCAGCAGTCAATTATCGGCGGGGGTCTATGGCTACACCTTC
d_gene: NA
j_gene: TRBJ1-2
abundance: NA
v_gene: TRBV6-2/TRBV6-3

CDR3aa: CASTGQGSPGANVLTF
CDR3nt: TGCGCCAGCACCGGACAGGGTAGCCCTGGGGCCAACGTCCTGACTTTC
d_gene: TRBD1
j_gene: TRBJ2-6
abundance: NA
v_gene: TRBV5-1

CDR3aa: CASSPDRGHSSRDTQYF
CDR3nt: TGTGCCAGCAGTCCGGACAGGGGGCATTCTTCTAGGGATACGCAGTATTTT
d_gene: TRBD1
j_gene: TRBJ2-3
abundance: NA
v_gene: TRBV27

CDR3aa: CASSYVLAGSTDTQYF
CDR3nt: TGTGCCAGCAGTTATGTGTTAGCGGGGAGCACAGATACGCAGTATTTT
d_gene: TRBD2
j_gene: TRBJ2-3
abundance: NA
v_gene: TRBV28

CDR3aa: CASSLESGNEQFF
CDR3nt: TGCGCCAGCAGCTTGGAGAGCGGAAATGAGCAGTTCTTC
d_gene: NA
j_gene: TRBJ2-1
abundance: few
v_gene: TRBV5-1

CDR3aa: CASSLDRGTYNEQFF
CDR3nt: TGTGCCAGCAGCTTAGACCGCGGAACCTACAATGAGCAGTTCTTC
d_gene: NA
j_gene: TRBJ2-1
abundance: NA
v_gene: TRBV7-2

CDR3aa: CATSEGTSGRGDTQYF
CDR3nt: TGTGCCACCAGCGAGGGGACTAGCGGGAGAGGAGATACGCAGTATTTT
d_gene: TRBD2
j_gene: TRBJ2-3
abundance: NA
v_gene: TRBV24-1

CDR3aa: CASCVRLDSPLHF
CDR3nt: TGTGCCAGCTGTGTCAGGTTGGATTCACCCCTCCACTTT
d_gene: NA
j_gene: TRBJ1-6
abundance: once
v_gene: TRBV2

CDR3aa: CASSRERAGELFF
CDR3nt: TGTGCCAGCAGCCGTGAGAGAGCCGGGGAGCTGTTTTTT
d_gene: NA
j_gene: TRBJ2-2
abundance: NA
v_gene: TRBV7-3

CDR3aa: CAISGTPEVARGGEQYF
CDR3nt: TGTGCCATCAGTGGAACCCCCGAGGTAGCGCGGGGAGGAGAGCAGTACTTC
d_gene: NA
j_gene: TRBJ2-7
abundance: NA
v_gene: TRBV10-3

CDR3aa: CASSENLVYEQYF
CDR3nt: TGTGCCAGCAGTGAAAATCTAGTCTACGAGCAGTACTTC
d_gene: NA
j_gene: TRBJ2-7
abundance: NA
v_gene: TRBV6-1

CDR3aa: CAWSRAGNSYEQYF
CDR3nt: TGTGCCTGGAGCCGAGCGGGAAACTCCTACGAGCAGTACTTC
d_gene: TRBD2
j_gene: TRBJ2-7
abundance: once
v_gene: TRBV30

CDR3aa: CASSPRGLGGTEAFF
CDR3nt: TGTGCCAGCAGCCCCCGGGGTTTGGGGGGTACTGAAGCTTTCTTT
d_gene: NA
j_gene: TRBJ1-1
abundance: NA
v_gene: TRBV3-1/TRBV3-2

CDR3aa: CASSYSTDTQYF
CDR3nt: TGTGCCAGCAGCTACTCCACAGATACGCAGTATTTT
d_gene: NA
j_gene: TRBJ2-3
abundance: NA
v_gene: TRBV7-9

CDR3aa: CASKASGSHEQFF
CDR3nt: TGCGCCAGCAAGGCTAGCGGGAGCCATGAGCAGTTCTTC
d_gene: TRBD2
j_gene: TRBJ2-1
abundance: NA
v_gene: TRBV23-1

CDR3aa: CASSDLKGIAYTF
CDR3nt: TGTGCCAGCAGTGACTTAAAGGGGATCGCCTACACCTTC
d_gene: NA
j_gene: TRBJ1-2
abundance: once
v_gene: TRBV2

CDR3aa: CASSPGTSGGTYNEQFF
CDR3nt: TGTGCCAGCAGTCCAGGGACTAGCGGGGGAACCTACAATGAGCAGTTCTTC
d_gene: TRBD2
j_gene: TRBJ2-1
abundance: NA
v_gene: TRBV27

CDR3aa: CASSLDRGQPINTEAFF
CDR3nt: TGTGCCAGCAGCTTAGATCGGGGACAGCCAATAAACACTGAAGCTTTCTTT
d_gene: TRBD1
j_gene: TRBJ1-1
abundance: NA
v_gene: TRBV11-3

CDR3aa: CASSAGIRNTIYF
CDR3nt: TGTGCCAGCAGCGCCGGGATCCGTAACACCATATATTTT
d_gene: NA
j_gene: TRBJ1-3
abundance: few
v_gene: TRBV11-2

CDR3aa: CSASRGGVTNEKLFF
CDR3nt: TGCAGTGCTAGTCGGGGAGGGGTGACTAATGAAAAACTGTTTTTT
d_gene: NA
j_gene: TRBJ1-4
abundance: NA
v_gene: TRBV20-1